This entry features one TCR beta chain sequence. The record originates from a study of blood T cell repertoires in COVID-19. Libraries were prepared by immunoSEQ multiplex PCR; TCRdb keeps only in-frame clonotypes and omits some of them. The data contain 150,000 or so clones, about nine tenths of them seen just once; the ten biggest clones take up more than 3.5%. CDR1 is SNHLY, CDR2 FYNNEI, per germline. V trimming: 8 bases; J trimming: 4 bases; junction bases outside the gene matches: 13. This CDR3 region has 15 residues. Input material: PBMCs or T cells enriched from blood (not recorded which). The chain has TRBV2 and TRBJ1-1, with 7 nucleotides matching TRBD1. This TCR was recovered from a man aged 50 or older who had recovered from COVID-19. The CDR3 spells CASRTTSGGGTEAFF. In DNA, the CDR3 is TGTGCCAGCCGGACCACATCAGGGGGAGGCACTGAAGCTTTCTTT.